The TCR beta chain under discussion was sequenced for a study of blood T cell repertoires in COVID-19. Study details: Nucleic acid was either cDNA or gDNA, and it came from T cells, B-cell-depleted T cells, or PBMCs.

CDR1 is LGHNA, CDR2 YNFKEQ, per germline. The V end was cut by 4 bases, the J end by 3 bases, with 14 bases between. The CDR3 runs to 15 residues. The protocol was immunoSEQ multiplex PCR, while the TCRdb copy is restricted to in-frame clones and leaves out a portion. In the table there are 350,000 to 450,000 clones, 80% to 90% of which are singletons. The J gene is TRBJ2-3, the V gene TRBV4-2; D is perhaps TRBD2 (6 bases). The sequencing input was PBMCs or T cells enriched from blood (not recorded which). This sequence originates from a man aged 30-40 years who had recovered from COVID-19. The CDR3 DNA is TGTGCCAGCAGCCCGCGGGGTGCGGGGACAGATACGCAGTATTTT. Protein sequence: CASSPRGAGTDTQYF.